This T cell receptor beta chain was captured by sequencing in a study of cytomegalovirus exposure and HLA in healthy donors. This clone turned up a few times. In the PCR, 60 Vbeta and 13 Jbeta primers were used. Sequencing used immunoSEQ multiplex PCR; TCRdb keeps in-frame clones, though not all of them. This sample carries about 130,000 clones, about three quarters of them seen once, and the ten largest clones take 2.6%. The clonotype originates from a woman aged 55-69 years in good health and CMV-seropositive. Sequences were obtained from PBMCs.

In nucleotides, the CDR3 is TGCGCCAGCAGCCAAAGTGACAGGGCTCATCAGCCCCAGCATTTT. Encoded protein: CASSQSDRAHQPQHF. The gene calls are TRBV4-1 and TRBJ1-5, with 7 positions matching TRBD1. CDR3 length: 15 amino acids. The V gene's germline CDR1 is MGHRA and CDR2 YSYEKL. V gave up 2 bases and J gave up 5 bases; unmatched junction bases: 6.